Detailed here is one T cell receptor (beta chain). In this sample, this clonotype turned up a few times. This clone's antigen is unknown. No qualities accompany the bases; no much larger clone lies one base away. The data belong to a study of T cell repertoires in cytomegalovirus infection (dated by TCRdb to between 2019 and 2020). Notes on the research overall: The HLA type of each donor mattered for the analysis, because public TCR beta signatures pointed to carriage of CMV infection along with the matching HLA type.

For sequencing, an Illumina HiSeq 1500 was employed. TCRdb passed the public sequencing reads through fastp at Q25 and MiXCR, retaining productive beta sequences. A single entry per CDR3 protein holds the most common genes and DNA from its merged rows. This sample holds approximately 630,000 distinct CDR3 sequences; more than 20% were observed only once. The ten largest make up approximately 8.2% of the sample. Overall study outcomes, separate from this receptor: The ex vivo response was dominated by HLA-C-restricted CMV-specific TCR beta clonotypes, which also provided the single most frequent clonotype in two of eight donors. In both this cohort and an independent roughly 400-donor cohort, the cumulative frequency of public TCR beta family members distinguished carriers of CMV infection plus the relevant HLA type.

Relative to germline, V is missing 4 bases and J is missing 4 bases, with 6 bases of the junction outside any gene match. The germline V gene encodes CDR1 SQVTM and CDR2 ANQGSEA. Inclusive of the bounding cysteine and phenylalanine, the CDR3 is 13 residues long. Just CDR3 DNA is preserved here, 39 bases in frame from base 1. The sequence came from a human donor in good health (CMV status not recorded). Some clones in this sample may be carry-over from other donors' samples. The V gene is TRBV29-1 and the J gene is TRBJ2-7; 8 junctional bases match TRBD1. The sample taken for sequencing was CD8+ T cells from PBMCs. The CDR3 here reads CSVVWQGAYEQYF. The DNA sequence is given as TGCAGCGTTGTTTGGCAGGGGGCTTACGAGCAGTACTTC.